The entry below gives a single T cell receptor beta chain sequence along with its context. These data come from a study of T cells in Graves' hyperthyroidism and ophthalmopathy. The germline V gene has CDR1 SGHTA and CDR2 FQGTGA. There are 14 residues in the CDR3. V was clipped by 5 bases and J by 9 bases; unmatched bases: 3. Amplification of TCR beta CDR3 regions used RNA as the template. Carried out on the TCR CDR3, a first-round RT-PCR used the HTBI primer set. One entry per CDR3 protein results from TCRdb running MiXCR on the multiplex PCR reads. This table has 300,000 to 450,000 distinct CDR3 sequences, approximately 25% appearing once.

This clonotype originated in a man over 45 with Graves' hyperthyroidism. The gene calls are TRBV7-3 and TRBJ2-1; 14 positions agree with TRBD2. Material: blood. CDR3 nucleotide sequence: TGTGCCAGCAGCCCGACTAGCGGGGGGGGTGAGCAGTTCTTC. Its translation: CASSPTSGGGEQFF.